Each of the 12 T cell receptor beta chains below was sequenced from the same sample in a study of T cells in Graves' hyperthyroidism and ophthalmopathy (dated by TCRdb to about 2019). The library was obtained by multiplex PCR. These reads were obtained on an Illumina HiSeq 2000. The TCR beta CDR3 regions were amplified from RNA transcripts. A first-round RT-PCR of the TCR CDR3 used the HTBI primer set with the Qiagen OneStep RT-PCR kit. The public sequencing data were trimmed at Q25 with fastp and processed into clonotypes with MiXCR by TCRdb, which kept only in-frame beta chains. Entries are consolidated by CDR3 protein sequence, retaining the most common genes and DNA. The sample yields hundreds of thousands of distinct CDR3 sequences; approximately 14% were counted once. In total, the top ten clones hold roughly an eighth of the sample. The specimen sequenced was blood. All receptors derive from a woman aged 45-60 years with Graves' ophthalmopathy.

This clonotype was observed at least ten times. The junction departs from the called germline gene at one end, perhaps through a read error. The V call is TRBV7-7, the J call TRBJ2-3, with unresolved D. Germline lookup yields CDR1 SSHAT and CDR2 FNYEAQ (reference sequence). The CDR3 totals 13 residues. The CDR3 sequence is CASSFSLTDTQYF. CDR3 bases: TGTGCTAGCAGCTTCTCACTCACAGATACGCAGTATTTT.

This clonotype has only a few counts. The chain carries TRBV19 and TRBJ1-2; D is unclear. CDR3 size: 16 residues. V gave up 3 bases and J gave up 5 bases, with 19 bases separating them. CDR1 and CDR2 from the germline V gene are LNHDA and SQIVND (reference sequence). The CDR3 DNA reads as TGTGCCAGTAGTATTTACGCTGGGAGAGCCGGATATGGCTACACCTTC. Translated, it gives CASSIYAGRAGYGYTF. The full variable domain, rest sourced from reference TRBV19 and TRBJ1-2, is DGGITQSPKYLFRKEGQNVTLSCEQNLNHDAMYWYRQDPGQGLRLIYYSQIVNDFQKGDIAEGYSVSREKKESFPLTVTSAQKNPTAFYLCASSIYAGRAGYGYTFGSGTRLTVV.

This clonotype was recorded at least ten times. The chain has TRBV30 and TRBJ1-1, with D possibly matching TRBD1 (6 bases). The CDR3 length is 13 residues. CDR1 is GTSNPN, CDR2 SVGIG, per germline (reference sequence). Trimming cost V 8 bases and J 1 base, with 14 bases left between them. The CDR3 DNA follows: TGTGCCCAAACTCGGGACACGAACACTGAAGCTTTCTTT. Encoded protein: CAQTRDTNTEAFF.

Many counts were recorded for this clonotype. The chain has TRBV28 and TRBJ2-7, with D perhaps being TRBD1 or TRBD2 (5 bases each). Trimming cost V 4 bases and J 5 bases, with 18 bases left between them. The CDR3 extends over 15 amino acids. Germline-derived CDR1 and CDR2 are MDHEN and SYDVKM. The CDR3 loop is CASSSPGRPVNEQYF. CDR3 nucleotide sequence: TGTGCCAGCAGTTCCCCGGGACGCCCCGTTAACGAGCAGTACTTC.

This clonotype was counted ten times or more. The chain has TRBV7-2 and TRBJ1-1; D possibly corresponds to TRBD1 (6 bases). There are 14 residues in the CDR3. The ends were cut back, 5 bases at V and 3 bases at J, with 13 bases in the middle. CDR1 and CDR2 from the germline V gene are SGHTA and FQGNSA. In nucleotides, the CDR3 is TGTGCCAGCAGCCGCCGGGACATCTACACTGAAGCTTTCTTT. Its translation: CASSRRDIYTEAFF.

The table lists this clonotype with many counts. The chain uses TRBV12-3 or TRBV12-4 and TRBJ1-1; D perhaps matches TRBD1 (5 bases). V gave up 6 bases and J gave up 6 bases, with 17 bases separating them. CDR3 size: 14 residues. DNA of the CDR3: TGTGCCAGCAGCCCGGGACCCTATGCCTCTGAAGCTTTCTTT. Its protein product is CASSPGPYASEAFF.

The J gene is TRBJ2-5, the V gene TRBV24-1, with TRBD1 as a possible D gene (5 bases). The CDR3 covers 15 residues. The germline V and J ends were trimmed by 5 bases and 1 base, with 13 bases remaining between them. CDR1 KGHDR and CDR2 SFDVKD come from the germline V gene. The CDR3: CATSGVGAPQETQYF. The CDR3 DNA reads as TGTGCCACCAGTGGAGTAGGGGCCCCCCAAGAGACCCAGTACTTC.

This chain connects TRBV4-3 to TRBJ1-3, with TRBD1 as a possible D gene (6 bases). The CDR3 covers 16 residues. Trimming removed 7 bases from V and 0 bases from J, with 16 bases in between. In germline, CDR1 is LGHNA, CDR2 YSLEER. CDR3 amino acids: CASNSGGPSSGNTIYF. CDR3 bases: TGCGCCAGCAACTCGGGGGGCCCAAGCTCTGGAAACACCATATATTTT.

This clonotype was detected a few times. The rearrangement uses TRBV30 and TRBJ2-4, with D maybe TRBD2 (6 bases). Trimming left V 5 bases short and J 4 bases short, with 12 bases between. This CDR3 is built from 13 residues. Germline loops: CDR1 GTSNPN, CDR2 SVGIG (reference sequence). CDR3 residues: CAWGGVRKNIQYF. CDR3 bases: TGTGCCTGGGGAGGGGTCCGGAAAAACATTCAGTACTTC.

This clonotype came up once. This sequence joins TRBV3-2 and TRBJ1-5. TRBV3-2 is labeled a pseudogene. The CDR3 sequence is 18 residues long. The CDR3 is CASSQPLSGPRGNQPQHF. For the CDR3, the DNA is TGTGCCAGCAGCCAACCTCTTAGCGGACCGAGGGGCAATCAGCCCCAGCATTTT.

This clonotype was observed many times. The chain combines TRBV27 with TRBJ2-7, with D possibly being TRBD2 (6 bases). The CDR3 runs 15 residues. Trimming left V 2 bases short and J 0 bases short, with 11 bases between. Looked up from germline, CDR1 is MNHEY and CDR2 is SMNVEV (reference sequence). The CDR3 nucleotides read TGTGCCAGCAGTTTAATGCGGGGCAACTCCTACGAGCAGTACTTC. Its translation: CASSLMRGNSYEQYF.

This clonotype was picked up a small number of times. This chain links TRBV5-1 with TRBJ1-4; the D gene is possibly TRBD1 (5 bases). Per the germline V gene, CDR1 is SGHRS and CDR2 is YFSETQ. This CDR3 is 16 amino acids long. Trimming removed 0 bases at V and 5 bases at J, with 14 bases between. The CDR3 DNA follows: TGCGCCAGCAGCTTGGCCTTGGGGCAATCAAATGAAAAACTGTTTTTT. This encodes CASSLALGQSNEKLFF.